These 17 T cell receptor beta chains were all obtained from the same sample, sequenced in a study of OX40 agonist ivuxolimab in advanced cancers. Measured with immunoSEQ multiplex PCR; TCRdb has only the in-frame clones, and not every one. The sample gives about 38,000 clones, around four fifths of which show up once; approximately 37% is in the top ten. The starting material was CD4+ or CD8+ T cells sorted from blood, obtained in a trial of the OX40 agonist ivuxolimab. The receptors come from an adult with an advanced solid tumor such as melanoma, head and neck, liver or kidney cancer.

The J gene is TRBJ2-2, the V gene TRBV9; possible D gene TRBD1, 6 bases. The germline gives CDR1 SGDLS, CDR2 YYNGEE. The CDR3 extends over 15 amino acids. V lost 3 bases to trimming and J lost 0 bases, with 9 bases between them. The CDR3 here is CASSARTANTGELFF. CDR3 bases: TGTGCCAGCAGCGCAAGGACAGCGAACACCGGGGAGCTGTTTTTT.

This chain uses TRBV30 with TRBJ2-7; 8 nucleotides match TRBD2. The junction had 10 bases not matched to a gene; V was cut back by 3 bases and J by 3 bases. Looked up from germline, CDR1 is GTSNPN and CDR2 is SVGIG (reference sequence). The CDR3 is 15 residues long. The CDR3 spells CAWSDTGLARYEQYF. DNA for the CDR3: TGTGCCTGGAGCGATACCGGACTAGCACGCTACGAGCAGTACTTC.

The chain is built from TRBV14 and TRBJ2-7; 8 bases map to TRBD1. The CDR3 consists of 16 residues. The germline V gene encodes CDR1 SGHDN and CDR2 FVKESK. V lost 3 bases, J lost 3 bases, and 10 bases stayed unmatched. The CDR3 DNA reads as TGTGCCAGCAGCCAGGCGTATGGACAGGGTGGCTACGAGCAGTACTTC. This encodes CASSQAYGQGGYEQYF.

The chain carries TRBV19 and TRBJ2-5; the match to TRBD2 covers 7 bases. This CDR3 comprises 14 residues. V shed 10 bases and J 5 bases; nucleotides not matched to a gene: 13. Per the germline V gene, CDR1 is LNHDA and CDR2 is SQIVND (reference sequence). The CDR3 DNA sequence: TGTGCCACCATGGGTCTAGCGGATTGGGAGACCCAGTACTTC. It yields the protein CATMGLADWETQYF.

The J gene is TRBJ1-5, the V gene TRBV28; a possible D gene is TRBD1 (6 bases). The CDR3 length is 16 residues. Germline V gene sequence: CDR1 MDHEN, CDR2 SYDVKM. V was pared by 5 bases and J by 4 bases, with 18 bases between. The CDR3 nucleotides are TGTGCCAGCAGTCCTTATGGGGGGGGACAAAATCAGCCCCAGCATTTT. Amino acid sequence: CASSPYGGGQNQPQHF.

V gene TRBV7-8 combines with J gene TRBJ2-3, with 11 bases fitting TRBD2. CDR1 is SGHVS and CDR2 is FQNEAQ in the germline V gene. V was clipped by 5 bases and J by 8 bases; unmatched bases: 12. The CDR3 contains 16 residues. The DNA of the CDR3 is TGTGCCAGCAGCACCCCGGGACTAGCGGTCGGGGCTACGCAGTATTTT. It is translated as CASSTPGLAVGATQYF.

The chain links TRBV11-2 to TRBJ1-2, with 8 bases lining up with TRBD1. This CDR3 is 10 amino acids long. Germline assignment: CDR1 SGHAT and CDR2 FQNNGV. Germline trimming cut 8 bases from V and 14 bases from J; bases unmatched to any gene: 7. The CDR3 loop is CASGTQGGTF. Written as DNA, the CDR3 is TGTGCCAGCGGAACACAGGGGGGAACCTTC.

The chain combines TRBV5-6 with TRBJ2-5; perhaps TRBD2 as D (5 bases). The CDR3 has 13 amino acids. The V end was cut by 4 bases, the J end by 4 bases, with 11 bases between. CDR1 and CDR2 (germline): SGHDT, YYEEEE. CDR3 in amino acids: CASSRTGVETQYF. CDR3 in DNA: TGTGCCAGCAGCCGGACCGGGGTAGAGACCCAGTACTTC.

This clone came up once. CDR3 sequence: CASSERDILQETQYF. The CDR3 nucleotides are TGTGCCAGCAGTGAACGGGACATACTACAAGAGACCCAGTACTTC. The chain uses TRBV25-1 and TRBJ2-5; tentatively, D is TRBD1 (6 bases). The CDR3 runs 15 residues. CDR1 is MGHDK and CDR2 is SYGVNS in the germline V gene. The V end lost 2 bases, the J end lost 2 bases, and 12 bases lay between the germline ends.

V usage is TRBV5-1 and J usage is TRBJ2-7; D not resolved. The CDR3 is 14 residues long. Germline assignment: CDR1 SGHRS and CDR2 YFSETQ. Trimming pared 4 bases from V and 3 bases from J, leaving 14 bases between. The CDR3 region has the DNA TGCGCCAGCAGCCCACGGACCGAGAGCTACGAGCAGTACTTC. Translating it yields CASSPRTESYEQYF.

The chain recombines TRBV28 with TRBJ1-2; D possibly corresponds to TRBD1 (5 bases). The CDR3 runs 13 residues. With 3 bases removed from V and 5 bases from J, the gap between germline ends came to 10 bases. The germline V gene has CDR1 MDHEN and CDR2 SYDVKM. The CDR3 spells CASSFFQGYGYTF. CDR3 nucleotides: TGTGCCAGCAGTTTTTTCCAGGGATATGGCTACACCTTC.

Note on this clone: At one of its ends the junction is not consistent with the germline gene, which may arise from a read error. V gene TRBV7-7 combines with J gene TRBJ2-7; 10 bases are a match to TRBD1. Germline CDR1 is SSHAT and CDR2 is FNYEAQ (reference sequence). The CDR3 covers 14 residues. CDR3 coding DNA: TGTGCTAGCAGTCCCGGGACAGGGGACTACGAGCAGTACTTC. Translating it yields CASSPGTGDYEQYF.

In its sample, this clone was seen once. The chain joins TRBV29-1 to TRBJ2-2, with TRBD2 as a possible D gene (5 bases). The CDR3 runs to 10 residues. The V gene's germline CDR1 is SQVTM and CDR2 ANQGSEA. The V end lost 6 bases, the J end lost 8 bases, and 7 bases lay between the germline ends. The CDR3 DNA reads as TGCAGCGTGGGGAGTGGGGAGCTGTTTTTT. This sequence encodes CSVGSGELFF.

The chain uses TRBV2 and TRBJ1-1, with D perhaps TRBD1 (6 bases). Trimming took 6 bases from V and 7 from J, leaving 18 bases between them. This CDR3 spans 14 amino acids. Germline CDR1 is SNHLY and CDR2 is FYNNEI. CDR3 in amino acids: CASRALDRRGEAFF. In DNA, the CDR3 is TGTGCCAGCAGGGCCCTTGACAGGCGAGGTGAAGCTTTCTTT.

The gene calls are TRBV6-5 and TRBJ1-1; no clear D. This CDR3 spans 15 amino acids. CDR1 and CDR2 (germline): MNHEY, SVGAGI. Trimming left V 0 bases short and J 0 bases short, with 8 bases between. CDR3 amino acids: CASSYSISVNTEAFF. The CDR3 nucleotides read TGTGCCAGCAGTTACTCGATTTCCGTGAACACTGAAGCTTTCTTT.

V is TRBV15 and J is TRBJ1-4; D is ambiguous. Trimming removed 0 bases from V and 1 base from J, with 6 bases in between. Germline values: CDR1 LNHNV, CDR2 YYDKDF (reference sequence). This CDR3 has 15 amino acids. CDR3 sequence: CATSRDSLTNEKLFF. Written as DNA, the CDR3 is TGTGCCACCAGCAGAGACAGTTTAACTAATGAAAAACTGTTTTTT.

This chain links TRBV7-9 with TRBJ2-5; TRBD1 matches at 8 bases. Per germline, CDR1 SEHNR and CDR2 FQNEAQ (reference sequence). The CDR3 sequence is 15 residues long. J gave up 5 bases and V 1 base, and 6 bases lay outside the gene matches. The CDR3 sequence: CASSLVRGREETQYF. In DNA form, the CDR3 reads TGTGCCAGCAGCTTAGTCAGGGGGCGCGAGGAGACCCAGTACTTC. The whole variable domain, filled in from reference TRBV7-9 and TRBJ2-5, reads DTGVSQNPRHKITKRGQNVTFRCDPISEHNRLYWYRQTLGQGPEFLTYFQNEAQLEKSRLLSDRFSAERPKGSFSTLEIQRTEQGDSAMYLCASSLVRGREETQYFGPGTRLLVL.